Detailed here is one TCR beta chain. Antigen unknown. The record originates from a study of T cells after yellow fever vaccination. Study-level information: Preparation of fractions with low cell numbers was performed using SMART-Seq v4 Ultra Low Input. The study's findings and limits: Reappearance after the booster was seen for most primary-vaccination clones, at 96% CD4 and roughly 90% CD8. The presence of abundant clonotypes contaminating from the bulk population was possible in FACS-sorted repertoires.

A 5'RACE template-switching step, the method used to make TCR cDNA, added a universal primer site and UMIs. TCRdb analysed the 5' RACE reads with MiXCR anew, one entry per CDR3 protein. The table records more than 250,000 distinct CDR3 sequences, 6.5% to 8.5% of them present only once. The TCR sequence derives from a man between 18 and 29 years old who received the YFV17D yellow fever vaccine. The specimen comprised PBMCs, sampled about 49 days after the first yellow fever vaccination.

The CDR3 coding sequence is TGCGCCAGCAGCAAGGGACGGGGAGGGACCCACGAGCAGTACTTC. Protein sequence: CASSKGRGGTHEQYF. The chain uses TRBV5-1 and TRBJ2-7; 7 nucleotides match TRBD2. J lost 5 bases, V lost 4 bases, and 12 bases had no gene match. Germline V gene lookup returns CDR1 SGHRS and CDR2 YFSETQ. The CDR3 has 15 residues. Combining the CDR3 with reference TRBV5-1 and TRBJ2-7 gives the whole variable domain KAGVTQTPRYLIKTRGQQVTLSCSPISGHRSVSWYQQTPGQGLQFLFEYFSETQRNKGNFPGRFSGRQFSNSRSEMNVSTLELGDSALYLCASSKGRGGTHEQYFGPGTRLTVT.